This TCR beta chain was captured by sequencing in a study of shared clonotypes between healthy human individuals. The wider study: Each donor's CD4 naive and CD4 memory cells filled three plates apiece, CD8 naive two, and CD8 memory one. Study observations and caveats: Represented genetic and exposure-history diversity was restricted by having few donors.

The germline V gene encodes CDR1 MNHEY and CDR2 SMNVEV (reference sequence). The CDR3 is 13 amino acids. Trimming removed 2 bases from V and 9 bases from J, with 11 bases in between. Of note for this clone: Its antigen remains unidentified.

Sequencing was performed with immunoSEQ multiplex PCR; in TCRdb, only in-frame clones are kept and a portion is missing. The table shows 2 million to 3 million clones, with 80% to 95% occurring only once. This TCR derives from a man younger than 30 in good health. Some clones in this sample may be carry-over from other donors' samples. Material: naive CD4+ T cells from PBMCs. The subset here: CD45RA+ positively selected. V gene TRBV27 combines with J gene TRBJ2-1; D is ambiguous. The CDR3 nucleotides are TGTGCCAGCAGTTTAAGGTTGGGCGGTGAGCAGTTCTTC. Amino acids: CASSLRLGGEQFF.